Following are 20 T cell receptor beta chains from one sample sequenced in a study of T cells in Graves' hyperthyroidism and ophthalmopathy (dated by TCRdb to about 2019). The library relied on multiplex PCR. Reads for this sample came from an Illumina HiSeq 2000. Amplification of TCR beta CDR3 regions was carried out from RNA transcripts. The TCR CDR3 was subjected to a first round of RT-PCR using the HTBI primer set and the Qiagen OneStep RT-PCR kit. TCRdb ran its own pipeline on the public reads, namely fastp trimming at Q25 and MiXCR clone calling, and kept in-frame beta chains. A single entry per CDR3 protein holds the most common genes and DNA from its merged rows. This sample holds approximately 400,000 distinct CDR3 sequences; approximately 13% were observed only once. 20% of the sample is taken by the ten largest. Material for sequencing was blood. These receptors were collected from a man aged 25-40 years with Graves' hyperthyroidism that later progressed to Graves' ophthalmopathy.

There are a few counts of this clonotype. The rearrangement links TRBV9 to TRBJ1-5; D unresolved. The germline CDR1 and CDR2 sequences are SGDLS and YYNGEE. This CDR3 is built from 13 residues. V lost 3 bases to trimming and J lost 6 bases, with 10 bases between them. CDR3 in amino acids: CASSGTSGQPQHF. The CDR3 DNA sequence: TGTGCCAGCAGCGGGACTAGTGGTCAGCCCCAGCATTTT.

This clonotype appeared many times. The germline gene is not matched at one end of the junction; a read error may be the cause. V and J are TRBV11-2 and TRBJ2-1; D call uncertain. The CDR3 extends over 13 amino acids. The V gene's germline CDR1 is SGHAT and CDR2 FQNNGV. CDR3 DNA sequence: TGTGTCAGCAGCTTATTTTCTGACAATGAGCAGTTCTTC. It yields the protein CVSSLFSDNEQFF. Using reference TRBV11-2 and TRBJ2-1 for the parts outside the CDR3, the full variable domain is EAGVAQSPRYKIIEKRQSVAFWCNPISGHATLYWYQQILGQGPKLLIQFQNNGVVDDSQLPKDRFSAERLKGVDSTLKIQPAKLEDSAVYLCVSSLFSDNEQFFGPGTRLTVL.

This clonotype was counted a few times. The V and J genes are TRBV4-2 and TRBJ2-1; no clear D. This CDR3 region has 15 residues. Trimming removed 4 bases at V and 7 bases at J, with 17 bases between. Germline CDR1 LGHNA, CDR2 YNFKEQ. The DNA of the CDR3 is TGTGCCAGCAGCCTAAGTCTCGCCGATCCGAATGAGCAGTTCTTC. This codes for CASSLSLADPNEQFF.

This clonotype was seen repeatedly, ten times or more. This sequence joins TRBV20-1 and TRBJ1-5; 8 bases match TRBD1. This CDR3 region has 16 residues. The V segment lost 4 bases and the J segment 1 base; nucleotides outside the gene matches: 9. CDR1 is DFQATT, CDR2 SNEGSKA, per germline (reference sequence). The CDR3 reads CSAKSDRGMSNQPQHF. In DNA, the CDR3 is TGCAGTGCTAAGAGTGACAGGGGTATGAGCAATCAGCCCCAGCATTTT.

This clonotype was seen repeatedly, ten times or more. The J gene is TRBJ1-1, the V gene TRBV7-9; the match to TRBD1 covers 8 bases. Germline V gives CDR1 SEHNR, CDR2 FQNEAQ (reference sequence). J lost 10 bases, V lost 5 bases, and 9 bases had no gene match. The CDR3 has 13 residues. CDR3 protein: CASSVPIGQGAFF. In nucleotides, the CDR3 is TGTGCCAGCAGCGTACCGATCGGACAGGGAGCTTTCTTT. Using reference TRBV7-9 and TRBJ1-1 for the parts outside the CDR3, the full variable domain is DTGVSQNPRHKITKRGQNVTFRCDPISEHNRLYWYRQTLGQGPEFLTYFQNEAQLEKSRLLSDRFSAERPKGSFSTLEIQRTEQGDSAMYLCASSVPIGQGAFFGQGTRLTVV.

V usage is TRBV6-1 and J usage is TRBJ1-6; D is unclear. This CDR3 contains 14 residues. Germline V lookup: CDR1 MNHNS, CDR2 SASEGT. With 7 bases removed from V and 2 bases from J, the gap between germline ends came to 9 bases. CDR3 nucleotides: TGTGCCAGCACCCACGAGGCCTATAATTCACCCCTCCACTTT. Amino acids: CASTHEAYNSPLHF.

This clonotype was counted once. The genes are TRBV4-1 and TRBJ1-4; no reliable D call. V lost 1 base and J 4 bases, leaving 10 bases between the germline ends. Germline values: CDR1 MGHRA, CDR2 YSYEKL. The CDR3 extends over 15 amino acids. CDR3 in DNA: TGCGCCAGCAGCCAAGGACGGTTAGTTAATGAAAAACTGTTTTTT. It encodes CASSQGRLVNEKLFF.

This clonotype came up many times. The DNA of the CDR3 is TGTGCCAGCAGTGTCCATACGACGGGACAGGTTAATGAAAAACTGTTTTTT. This sequence encodes CASSVHTTGQVNEKLFF. The chain recombines TRBV2 with TRBJ1-4; 8 bases match TRBD1. The CDR3 totals 17 residues. The trim removed 4 bases at V and 4 bases at J, leaving 11 bases unmatched. The germline gives CDR1 SNHLY, CDR2 FYNNEI.

At least ten counts were recorded for this clonotype. The rearrangement uses TRBV11-2 and TRBJ2-3; D is perhaps TRBD1 (7 bases). The CDR3 is 15 amino acids. The V gene lost 5 bases and the J gene lost 0 bases, with 12 bases spanning the gap. The germline V gene has CDR1 SGHAT and CDR2 FQNNGV. The CDR3 region is CASSAGQSSTDTQYF. CDR3 in DNA: TGTGCCAGCAGCGCGGGACAGTCTAGCACAGATACGCAGTATTTT.

In its sample, this clonotype was seen many times. CDR3 in amino acids: CASSLEGGRGQPQHF. CDR3 bases: TGTGCCAGCAGTTTAGAAGGGGGGCGAGGTCAGCCCCAGCATTTT. The chain links TRBV12-3 or TRBV12-4 to TRBJ1-5; D possibly corresponds to TRBD1 (6 bases). The V end lost 1 base, the J end lost 6 bases, and 13 bases lay between the germline ends. This CDR3 is 15 amino acids long.

This clonotype was observed a few times. The chain employs TRBV30 and TRBJ2-1, with D perhaps assigned TRBD1 or TRBD2 (6 bases each). CDR1 is GTSNPN and CDR2 is SVGIG in the germline V gene (reference sequence). The CDR3 is made up of 16 amino acids. Deletions cut 0 bases from V and 2 bases from J, with 14 bases between. The CDR3 nucleotides are TGTGCCTGGAGTGTAGCCCCCGGGGGCGCCTACAATGAGCAGTTCTTC. Translating gives CAWSVAPGGAYNEQFF.

In its sample, this clonotype was seen many times. This chain joins TRBV12-5 and TRBJ1-2; 7 positions agree with TRBD1. Germline CDR1 reads LGHNT; CDR2 reads FRNRAP. This CDR3 has 13 residues. V lost 5 bases and J lost 4; bases outside the gene matches: 4. The CDR3, as DNA: TGTGCTAGTGGTCCAGGGGACAGCTATGGCTACACCTTC. It yields the protein CASGPGDSYGYTF. Complete variable domain (other parts from reference TRBV12-5 and TRBJ1-2): DARVTQTPRHKVTEMGQEVTMRCQPILGHNTVFWYRQTMMQGLELLAYFRNRAPLDDSGMPKDRFSAEMPDATLATLKIQPSEPRDSAVYFCASGPGDSYGYTFGSGTRLTVV.

This clonotype was seen at least ten times. The CDR3 bases are TGCGCCAGCAGTGAGAACAAACACAGCTCCTACAATGAGCAGTTCTTC. It yields the protein CASSENKHSSYNEQFF. The chain has TRBV10-1 and TRBJ2-1; D unresolved. CDR1 is WNHNN and CDR2 is SYGVQD in the germline V gene (reference sequence). V lost 2 bases to trimming and J lost 0 bases, with 11 bases between them. CDR3 length equals 16 residues.

This clonotype came up many times. V usage is TRBV12-3 or TRBV12-4 and J usage is TRBJ1-5; 8 bases line up with TRBD1. V was pared by 6 bases and J by 7 bases, with 5 bases of the junction left unmatched. The CDR3 has 13 amino acids. CDR3 residues: CASSPTGVQPQHF. The CDR3 nucleotides are TGTGCCAGCAGCCCGACAGGGGTCCAGCCCCAGCATTTT.

This clonotype occurred many times. This sequence joins TRBV7-9 and TRBJ1-6; a weak D match, TRBD1 (5 bases). The CDR3 runs to 15 residues. Germline V CDR1 and CDR2: SEHNR, FQNEAQ (reference sequence). V was shortened by 7 bases and J by 10 bases, with 20 bases between the two germline ends. CDR3 nucleotide sequence: TGTGCCAGCACCACCGCCGGGGGAAAGAGATCACCCCTCCACTTT. It yields the protein CASTTAGGKRSPLHF.

The chain couples TRBV7-6 to TRBJ2-3, with no clear D. CDR1 is SGHVS, CDR2 FNYEAQ, per germline. The V end was cut by 2 bases, the J end by 5 bases, with 14 bases between. The CDR3 covers 15 residues. CDR3 nucleotides: TGTGCCAGCAGCTTAAGTTTTCCACCGGGAGATACGCAGTATTTT. This translates into CASSLSFPPGDTQYF.

This clonotype has a count of ten or more. V is TRBV18 and J is TRBJ2-7; D call uncertain. CDR3 length: 12 amino acids. The germline V and J ends were trimmed by 1 base and 1 base, with 2 bases remaining between them. The germline V gene has CDR1 KGHSH and CDR2 LQKENI. The CDR3 DNA reads TGTGCCAGCTCACCACAATCCTACGAGCAGTACTTC. Protein product: CASSPQSYEQYF. Supplemented by reference TRBV18 and TRBJ2-7, the full variable domain reads NAGVMQNPRHLVRRRGQEARLRCSPMKGHSHVYWYRQLPEEGLKFMVYLQKENIIDESGMPKERFSAEFPKEGPSILRIQQVVRGDSAAYFCASSPQSYEQYFGPGTRLTVT.

V usage is TRBV3-1 and J usage is TRBJ2-3; 10 bases are shared with TRBD2. This CDR3 comprises 17 residues. V lost 0 bases, J lost 2 bases, and 5 bases stayed unmatched. The V gene's germline CDR1 is LGHDT and CDR2 YNNKEL (reference sequence). CDR3 protein: CASSQDLAGGHTDTQYF. DNA for the CDR3: TGTGCCAGCAGCCAAGATTTAGCGGGGGGACACACAGATACGCAGTATTTT.

The rearrangement joins TRBV6-1 to TRBJ2-1, with D possibly TRBD1 on 5 matching bases. Trimming took 7 bases from V and 5 from J, leaving 12 bases between them. CDR3 length: 13 residues. The germline CDR1 and CDR2 sequences are MNHNS and SASEGT. The CDR3 bases are TGTGCCAGCACCTTTGGACAAAACAATGAGCAGTTCTTC. It yields the protein CASTFGQNNEQFF.

This clonotype was seen repeatedly, ten times or more. V is TRBV7-9 and J is TRBJ2-7, with D unclear. This CDR3 contains 13 residues. Germline CDR1 and CDR2: SEHNR and FQNEAQ (reference sequence). Deletions cut 5 bases from V and 3 bases from J, with 11 bases between. The CDR3 is CASSIQSYYEQYF. The CDR3 nucleotides read TGTGCCAGCAGCATACAGTCGTACTACGAGCAGTACTTC.